This T cell receptor beta chain is drawn from a study of CD8 T cells in Susac syndrome. CD8+ and CD4+ blood T cells underwent TCR beta sequencing. The multiple sclerosis control group was made up of treatment-naive patients with stable or active relapsing-remitting disease. It was negative isolation that provided the CD8+ and CD4+ T cells, whereas TEMRA cells were enriched by FACS. RNA was extracted with the RNeasy kit, and a quantity of about 0.5 to 1 ug was reverse transcribed using random hexamers. Amplification of TCR beta CDR3 across 54 Vbeta and 13 Jbeta was performed with immunoSEQ multiplex PCR. TCRdb reprocessed the immunoSEQ multiplex PCR reads with MiXCR, giving one entry per CDR3 protein. Altogether some 130,000 distinct CDR3 sequences are present, around 90% being singletons, with the ten largest covering about 0.23%. This clonotype was obtained from a human donor with multiple sclerosis. The specimen sequenced was CD8+ T cells from PBMCs.

CDR3: CASSMGAGGFQPQHF. The CDR3 region has the DNA TGTGCCAGTAGTATGGGAGCAGGGGGCTTTCAGCCCCAGCATTTT. This chain connects TRBV19 to TRBJ1-5; 8 bases match TRBD1. This CDR3 is 15 amino acids long. CDR1 is LNHDA and CDR2 is SQIVND in the germline V gene (reference sequence). Trimming took 3 bases from V and 6 from J; bases not matched to a gene: 7. Looking up the rest from reference TRBV19 and TRBJ1-5 gives the full variable domain: DGGITQSPKYLFRKEGQNVTLSCEQNLNHDAMYWYRQDPGQGLRLIYYSQIVNDFQKGDIAEGYSVSREKKESFPLTVTSAQKNPTAFYLCASSMGAGGFQPQHFGDGTRLSIL.